This T cell receptor (beta chain) was captured by sequencing in a study of OX40 agonist ivuxolimab in advanced cancers. Sequencing was performed with immunoSEQ multiplex PCR; in TCRdb, only in-frame clones are kept and a portion is missing. Of 20,000 to 25,000 clones detected, approximately 89% appear once; the ten largest clones hold around 15%. Regarding the study as a whole: Nonresponders, in some cases, also had low normalized T-cell clonal expansion.

As concerns this clone: Antigen unknown.

The sequencing here drew on CD4+ or CD8+ T cells sorted from blood, taken in a trial of the OX40 agonist ivuxolimab. The receptor's source is an adult with an advanced solid tumor such as melanoma, head and neck, liver or kidney cancer.

The DNA of the CDR3 is TGCGCCAGCAGCCAAATACAGGGGGCCCCCTACGAGCAGTACTTC. It specifies CASSQIQGAPYEQYF. The chain couples TRBV4-1 to TRBJ2-7; 9 bases agree with TRBD1. Per germline, CDR1 MGHRA and CDR2 YSYEKL. The CDR3 is made up of 15 amino acids. V shed 2 bases, J shed 2 bases, and the junction held 4 bases outside the gene matches.